The 23 T cell receptor beta chains given below trace back to one sample, sequenced in a study of graft-versus-host responses after intestinal transplantation. TCRdb's table, derived via immunoSEQ multiplex PCR, lists solely in-frame clones and lacks some. The sample holds roughly 15,000 clones; roughly 30% are singletons and the top ten take around 6%. This specimen consisted of alloreactive CD4+ T cells from a mixed lymphocyte reaction culture, obtained before intestinal transplant. Subset described: CFSE-low proliferating T cells sorted from roughly six-day pre-transplant mixed lymphocyte reaction (GvH or HvG direction). These TCRs come from a human patient who received an intestinal transplant.

The chain has TRBV28 and TRBJ2-1, with 11 bases matching TRBD1. V lost 5 bases, J lost 0 bases, and 3 bases stayed unmatched. The CDR3 has 16 amino acids. Germline V gene sequence: CDR1 MDHEN, CDR2 SYDVKM. CDR3 region: CASSEGTGGSYNEQFF. For the CDR3, the DNA is TGTGCCAGCAGTGAGGGGACAGGGGGCTCCTACAATGAGCAGTTCTTC.

This chain connects TRBV5-4 to TRBJ2-7, with D possibly TRBD1 on 6 matching bases. Per germline, CDR1 SGHNT and CDR2 YYREEE (reference sequence). The CDR3 is made up of 13 amino acids. V was cut by 1 base and J by 2 bases, with 7 bases left in between. Here the CDR3 reads CASSLQGTYEQYF. Here the CDR3 DNA reads TGTGCCAGCAGCTTGCAGGGGACCTACGAGCAGTACTTC.

This clone has a handful of counts. The V call is TRBV28, the J call TRBJ1-2; 9 bases are shared with TRBD1. The CDR3 contains 13 residues. CDR1 MDHEN and CDR2 SYDVKM come from the germline V gene. The trim removed 9 bases at V and 4 bases at J, leaving 6 bases unmatched. The chain's CDR3 is CASGTGSIYGYTF. The DNA for the CDR3 is TGTGCCAGTGGGACAGGGTCAATCTATGGCTACACCTTC.

In its sample, this clone was seen a few times. The limits of the CDR3 on the DNA are not certain, so only TCRdb's listed CDR3 is given. The chain joins TRBV21-1 to TRBJ1-1; the D call of TRBD1 is as the table states it, not checked on the DNA. TRBV21-1 is a recognized pseudogene. The length of the CDR3 is 24 amino acids, counting both ends. CDR3 in amino acids: CASSKAPGTKAVTLWGQGNTEAFF.

This clone has more than one count but fewer than ten. This chain uses TRBV6-1 with TRBJ1-1, with D possibly matching TRBD1 (6 bases). Trimming pared 10 bases from V and 0 bases from J, leaving 12 bases between. Germline CDR1 reads MNHNS; CDR2 reads SASEGT. The CDR3 length is 13 residues. The DNA of the CDR3 is TGTGCCACCCAGACAGGCCTGAACACTGAAGCTTTCTTT. Amino acids: CATQTGLNTEAFF.

CDR3 bases: TGTGCTAGTGGTTCGTCAGATACGCAGTATTTT. Translation: CASGSSDTQYF. The V call is TRBV12-5, the J call TRBJ2-3; D gene unclear. CDR1 is LGHNT, CDR2 FRNRAP, per germline. V shed 4 bases and J shed 4 bases, with 3 bases lying between them. This CDR3 comprises 11 residues.

This clone is medium-sized. The gene calls are TRBV7-6 and TRBJ1-4; possibly TRBD1 for D (6 bases). The CDR3 covers 16 residues. Germline V gene sequence: CDR1 SGHVS, CDR2 FNYEAQ. V was shortened by 5 bases and J by 3 bases, with 16 bases between the two germline ends. The CDR3 DNA is TGTGCCAGCAGCCTCCAACAGGGACAACCTAATGAAAAACTGTTTTTT. Its protein is CASSLQQGQPNEKLFF.

V and J are TRBV27 and TRBJ1-2, with 11 bases lining up with TRBD1. Germline CDR1 and CDR2: MNHEY and SMNVEV (reference sequence). V shed 7 bases and J 7 bases; nucleotides not matched to a gene: 11. There are 15 residues in the CDR3. The CDR3 nucleotides read TGTGCCAGCAAGCCGTGGGACAGGGGGGTAGGTGGCTACACCTTC. This translates into CASKPWDRGVGGYTF.

The V gene is TRBV18, the J gene TRBJ1-2; D is unresolved. CDR1 is KGHSH and CDR2 is LQKENI in the germline V gene. The CDR3 is 17 amino acids. The ends were cut back, 1 base at V and 0 bases at J, with 15 bases in the middle. CDR3: CASSPQIPQAPNYGYTF. For the CDR3, the DNA is TGTGCCAGCTCACCACAAATCCCTCAAGCACCTAACTATGGCTACACCTTC.

The chain recombines TRBV19 with TRBJ2-7; 9 nucleotides line up with TRBD2. The CDR3 contains 17 residues. V shed 5 bases, J shed 0 bases, and the junction held 11 bases outside the gene matches. Germline V lookup: CDR1 LNHDA, CDR2 SQIVND (reference sequence). This CDR3 reads CASSPISGRPFSYEQYF. The CDR3 DNA sequence: TGTGCCAGTAGTCCCATAAGCGGGAGGCCCTTCTCCTACGAGCAGTACTTC.

The genes are TRBV7-3 and TRBJ2-7; no clear D. V gave up 3 bases and J gave up 4 bases, with 10 bases separating them. The CDR3 runs to 13 residues. Germline CDR1 and CDR2: SGHTA and FQGTGA. In nucleotides, the CDR3 is TGTGCCAGCAGCTTGATACCGCAGTACGAGCAGTACTTC. Amino acid sequence: CASSLIPQYEQYF.

The chain combines TRBV11-2 with TRBJ1-1; D is unclear. V lost 1 base and J 2 bases, leaving 11 bases between the germline ends. Germline V lookup: CDR1 SGHAT, CDR2 FQNNGV. This CDR3 comprises 15 residues. The CDR3 nucleotides are TGTGCCAGCAGCTTAGTTTCCCACAGCAACACTGAAGCTTTCTTT. This sequence encodes CASSLVSHSNTEAFF. Variable domain in full (rest from reference TRBV11-2 and TRBJ1-1): EAGVAQSPRYKIIEKRQSVAFWCNPISGHATLYWYQQILGQGPKLLIQFQNNGVVDDSQLPKDRFSAERLKGVDSTLKIQPAKLEDSAVYLCASSLVSHSNTEAFFGQGTRLTVV.

In this sample, this clone is medium-sized. The chain uses TRBV18 and TRBJ1-4, with TRBD1 as a possible D gene (6 bases). V dropped 4 bases and J dropped 7 bases, with 16 bases sitting between them. CDR1 and CDR2 from the germline V gene are KGHSH and LQKENI. This CDR3 comprises 15 residues. CDR3 amino acids: CASSLRQALGEKLFF. The CDR3 nucleotides read TGTGCCAGCTCACTACGACAGGCCCTTGGTGAAAAACTGTTTTTT.

The chain combines TRBV11-2 with TRBJ2-7, with D uncertain. Germline V gene data show CDR1 as SGHAT and CDR2 as FQNNGV. The CDR3 is made up of 14 amino acids. Trimming cost V 1 base and J 3 bases, with 10 bases left between them. CDR3 nucleotide sequence: TGTGCCAGCAGCTTAGGAAACAGAGACTACGAGCAGTACTTC. It specifies CASSLGNRDYEQYF.

The chain links TRBV5-5 to TRBJ1-4, with D possibly TRBD1 on 6 matching bases. The CDR3 contains 13 residues. Germline-derived CDR1 and CDR2 are SGHKS and YYEKEE (reference sequence). V shed 2 bases and J shed 11 bases, with 13 bases lying between them. For the CDR3, the DNA is TGTGCCAGCAGCTTTAAGGGGGGCTTGAAACTGTTTTTT. This translates into CASSFKGGLKLFF.

The chain couples TRBV6-1 to TRBJ2-2; D possibly corresponds to TRBD1 (5 bases). The V and J ends lost 5 bases and 0 bases respectively, with 10 bases between them. The CDR3 is made up of 15 amino acids. Germline V gene data show CDR1 as MNHNS and CDR2 as SASEGT. Written as DNA, the CDR3 is TGTGCCAGCAGTCGGAGACAGACGAACACCGGGGAGCTGTTTTTT. As protein: CASSRRQTNTGELFF.

The chain couples TRBV5-1 to TRBJ2-2; no clear D. This CDR3 has 16 amino acids. The V gene's germline CDR1 is SGHRS and CDR2 YFSETQ. Trimming cost V 2 bases and J 0 bases, with 11 bases left between them. The CDR3 loop is CASSLRPESNTGELFF. The CDR3 nucleotides are TGCGCCAGCAGCTTACGGCCAGAATCGAACACCGGGGAGCTGTTTTTT. The variable domain in full, completed from reference TRBV5-1 and TRBJ2-2, reads KAGVTQTPRYLIKTRGQQVTLSCSPISGHRSVSWYQQTPGQGLQFLFEYFSETQRNKGNFPGRFSGRQFSNSRSEMNVSTLELGDSALYLCASSLRPESNTGELFFGEGSRLTVL.

The genes are TRBV5-6 and TRBJ2-6; D remains ambiguous. The DNA matches TRBJ2-7 better at its end, which makes the J call doubtful. The germline V gene encodes CDR1 SGHDT and CDR2 YYEEEE. This CDR3 has 13 residues. The CDR3 DNA sequence: TGTGCCAGCAGCTTGGCTAGCTCCTACGAGCAGTACTTC. Amino acids: CASSLASSYEQYF.

The CDR3 DNA is TGCGCCAGCAGCTCAAATAGCTATGGCTACACCTTC. It yields the protein CASSSNSYGYTF. This sequence joins TRBV5-1 and TRBJ1-2; the D is unclear. The length of the CDR3 is 12 residues. CDR1 is SGHRS, CDR2 YFSETQ, per germline. V gave up 3 bases and J gave up 4 bases, with 7 bases separating them.

Of note for this clone: This specimen includes other DNA sequences encoding the same CDR3. This rearrangement joins TRBV28 to TRBJ2-5, with 8 nucleotides matching TRBD2. Unmatched junction bases numbered 14, after V lost 6 bases and J lost 5 bases. The germline gives CDR1 MDHEN, CDR2 SYDVKM. The CDR3 spans 16 residues. CDR3 protein: CASRTPDGRGGETQYF. The CDR3 DNA follows: TGTGCCAGCAGGACCCCGGACGGGAGGGGGGGGGAGACCCAGTACTTC.

V and J are TRBV7-2 and TRBJ2-5, with a tentative D call TRBD1 (6 bases). This CDR3 contains 12 residues. Trimming stripped 1 base from V and 7 bases from J, with 7 bases between. Germline-derived CDR1 and CDR2 are SGHTA and FQGNSA. CDR3 residues: CASSLVRGTQYF. The CDR3, as DNA: TGTGCCAGCAGCTTAGTCAGGGGGACCCAGTACTTC.

This clone is labeled medium-sized (0.01 to 0.1%). The chain joins TRBV6-6 to TRBJ1-4; D is possibly TRBD1 (6 bases). V was cut by 6 bases and J by 6 bases, with 14 bases left in between. The CDR3 loop spans 14 amino acids. Germline assignment: CDR1 MNHNY and CDR2 SVGAGI (reference sequence). The CDR3: CASRRGAGDEKLFF. CDR3 sequence (DNA): TGTGCCAGCAGGCGGGGGGCAGGAGATGAAAAACTGTTTTTT.

The rearrangement joins TRBV11-1 to TRBJ2-2, with D tentatively TRBD1 (5 bases). CDR1 is SGHAT and CDR2 is FQDESV in the germline V gene (reference sequence). V shed 5 bases and J shed 4 bases, with 14 bases lying between them. This CDR3 region has 15 residues. CDR3 in amino acids: CASSEPGQPTGELFF. In DNA form, the CDR3 reads TGTGCCAGCAGCGAACCAGGGCAACCCACCGGGGAGCTGTTTTTT.